A selection of T cell receptor beta chains follows, all from one sample in a study of blood T cell repertoires in COVID-19. Only in-frame clones appear in the TCRdb table, and some are missing; sequencing was by immunoSEQ multiplex PCR. The sample contains some 130,000 clones, approximately 90% of which appear only once. Specimen: peripheral blood. The receptors were gathered from a man in his fifties or sixties with COVID-19, enrolled during active disease. CDR3s include the opening cysteine and the closing phenylalanine or tryptophan. The D gene is left open where the match is weak. Where a row states a size, it is once, few, many or the class of an expanded clone; other rows omit it.

TRBV10-1	TRBJ1-2	NA	NA	TGCGCCAGCAGACCTACAGAGGATGGACTCTATGGCTACACCTTC	CASRPTEDGLYGYTF
TRBV2	TRBJ1-5	NA	NA	TGTGCCATCCAGGGATTGAGCAATCAGCCCCAGCATTTT	CAIQGLSNQPQHF
TRBV7-9	TRBJ1-2	NA	NA	TGTGCCAGCAGCTTTACAGGGCTAGAGGGTTATGGCTACACCTTC	CASSFTGLEGYGYTF
TRBV4-1	TRBJ1-3	NA	NA	TGCGCCAGCAGCCAAGATGGTAGGGGATCTGGAAACACCATATATTTT	CASSQDGRGSGNTIYF
TRBV28	TRBJ2-7	once	TRBD1	TGTGCCAGCAGTACACGACAGGGGGCTTACGAGCAGTACTTC	CASSTRQGAYEQYF
TRBV7-2	TRBJ2-5	NA	NA	TGTGCCAGCAGCATTTTCGGGTACCAAGAGACCCAGTACTTC	CASSIFGYQETQYF
TRBV7-6	TRBJ2-3	NA	NA	TGTGCCAGCAGCTTAGAGGAGCGATATGGGCACAGGGCGTCCACAGATACGCAGTATTTT	CASSLEERYGHRASTDTQYF
TRBV5-4	TRBJ1-2	NA	NA	TGTGCCAGCAGCTTGGACAGGGCATCTAACTATGGCTACACCTTC	CASSLDRASNYGYTF
TRBV10-3	TRBJ1-5	NA	NA	TGTGCCATCTGGTTTCCGGGAGAGGTGGGCTCGGGCCTGCGGTGTCAGCCCCAGCATTTT	CAIWFPGEVGSGLRCQPQHF
TRBV6-5	TRBJ2-7	NA	NA	TGTGCCAGCAGTTACTCGCGACAGTCCTACGAGCAGTACTTC	CASSYSRQSYEQYF
TRBV10-3	TRBJ2-3	NA	TRBD1	TGTGCCATCAGGGGGACAGGCCGAAACACAGATACGCAGTATTTT	CAIRGTGRNTDTQYF
TRBV6-2/TRBV6-3	TRBJ1-1	NA	NA	TGTGCCAGCACCCCCCAGGAGGGCCTCGAAGCTTTCTTT	CASTPQEGLEAFF
TRBV7-3	TRBJ1-2	NA	TRBD1	TGTGCCAGCAGCCTTTCAGGGGGCGCGAACTATGGCTACACCTTC	CASSLSGGANYGYTF
TRBV6-5	TRBJ1-1	NA	NA	TGTGCCAGCAGTTACTCTATGGACGGGGACACTGAAGCTTTCTTT	CASSYSMDGDTEAFF
TRBV12-5	TRBJ2-6	NA	TRBD2	TGTGCTAGTGGTTTGGTCGCCGGGGCGGGAGCTTTAGGTCGGGCCAACGTCCTGACTTTC	CASGLVAGAGALGRANVLTF
TRBV4-3	TRBJ2-1	NA	TRBD2	TGCGCCAGCAGCCAAGGAGCGGGGAACAATGAGCAGTTCTTC	CASSQGAGNNEQFF
TRBV3-1/TRBV3-2	TRBJ1-4	NA	TRBD1	TGTGCCAGCAGCCGGACGACAGGGAATGAAAAACTGTTTTTT	CASSRTTGNEKLFF
TRBV5-1	TRBJ1-1	NA	NA	TGCGCCAGCAGCTCCTGGTCGGGGCGGGAAGGCACTGAAGCTTTCTTT	CASSSWSGREGTEAFF
TRBV7-8	TRBJ2-5	NA	NA	TGTGCCAGCAGCTTAAAGGTAGCGGCGAAGCAAGAGACCCAGTACTTC	CASSLKVAAKQETQYF
TRBV7-3	TRBJ2-5	NA	NA	TGTGCCAGCAGCCCCCAAGGACAGATACAAGAGACCCAGTACTTC	CASSPQGQIQETQYF
TRBV10-3	TRBJ1-6	NA	TRBD1	TGTGCCATCAGTCCGGGACAGGGCCATAGATTCCTCCACTTT	CAISPGQGHRFLHF
TRBV11-2	TRBJ2-1	NA	NA	TGTGCCAGCAGCTCCAGACTAGTTAGGGGAAACGAGCAGTTCTTC	CASSSRLVRGNEQFF
TRBV24-1	TRBJ2-1	NA	TRBD2	TGTGCCACCAGTGATCGGACTAGCGGGCTCAATGAGCAGTTCTTC	CATSDRTSGLNEQFF
TRBV27	TRBJ2-7	NA	NA	TGTGCCAGCAGTTTAGGGCCAACCTACGAGCAGTACTTC	CASSLGPTYEQYF
TRBV7-2	TRBJ1-2	NA	NA	TGTGCCAGCAGCTTAGGGGGGGACGCGGCGGGCTACACCTTC	CASSLGGDAAGYTF
TRBV12-3/TRBV12-4	TRBJ1-4	NA	TRBD1	TGTGCCAGCAGTTTGGGGACAGCTGAAAAACTGTTTTTT	CASSLGTAEKLFF
TRBV10-3	TRBJ2-1	few	TRBD2	TGTGCCATCAGCCCCGGGACTAGCGGGGGGTCCAATGAGCAGTTCTTC	CAISPGTSGGSNEQFF
TRBV6-2/TRBV6-3	TRBJ1-5	NA	NA	TGTGCCAGCAGCCGAGGGGGGGTAGGTCAGCCCCAGCATTTT	CASSRGGVGQPQHF
TRBV6-7	TRBJ1-2	NA	NA	TGTGCCAGCAGTTACTCGAATTGTAGACGGGTGGACTATGGCTACACCTTC	CASSYSNCRRVDYGYTF
TRBV4-3	TRBJ2-3	NA	NA	TGCGCCAGCAGCCAGACTCAGGGGCCATTCACAGATACGCAGTATTTT	CASSQTQGPFTDTQYF
TRBV7-3	TRBJ2-5	NA	TRBD1	TGTGCCAGCAGCCTTTCGCCGGGACAGGGGCAAGAGACCCAGTACTTC	CASSLSPGQGQETQYF
TRBV19	TRBJ2-7	NA	NA	TGTGCCAGTAGTGCGACAGGTCCCTACGAGCAGTACTTC	CASSATGPYEQYF
TRBV12-3/TRBV12-4	TRBJ2-1	NA	TRBD2	TGTGCCAGCAGTTCCCGACTAGCGGGGGAGCTGTTCTTC	CASSSRLAGELFF
TRBV19	TRBJ2-5	NA	TRBD2	TGTGCCAGTAGTATTCCGGGACGGGGGGAAGAGACCCAGTACTTC	CASSIPGRGEETQYF
TRBV19	TRBJ1-3	NA	NA	TGTGCCAGTAGGCCCCCCGGGATCCGTGGAAACACCATATATTTT	CASRPPGIRGNTIYF
TRBV3-1/TRBV3-2	TRBJ1-6	NA	NA	TGTGCCAGCAGCCAATTCCATGGAAGGAGCTCCTATAATTCACCCCTCCACTTT	CASSQFHGRSSYNSPLHF